The 22 T cell receptor beta chains below come from one sample, sequenced in a study of T cell repertoires in cytomegalovirus infection. A single record per CDR3 protein comes from TCRdb applying MiXCR to the reads. The sample records about 260,000 distinct CDR3 sequences, roughly an eighth being singletons. Sequencing was performed on PBMCs. These receptors were obtained from a human donor in good health (CMV status not recorded). Some clones in this sample may be carry-over from other donors' samples.

This clonotype has more than one count but fewer than ten. The chain carries TRBV20-1 and TRBJ1-6; D perhaps matches TRBD1 (6 bases). V shed 3 bases and J shed 0 bases, with 12 bases lying between them. The germline gives CDR1 DFQATT, CDR2 SNEGSKA (reference sequence). The CDR3 is 16 amino acids. DNA of the CDR3: TGCAGTGCTAGGGCGGACAGAAGCTCCTATAATTCACCCCTCCACTTT. Translated: CSARADRSSYNSPLHF.

With regard to this clonotype: The junction departs from germline at one end; a sequencing error may be responsible. The J gene is TRBJ1-5, the V gene TRBV18; D is unresolved. CDR1 is KGHSH, CDR2 LQKENI, per germline. This CDR3 spans 16 amino acids. The CDR3 here is CASPPRAQALNQPQHF. As DNA, the CDR3 is TGTGCCAGCCCACCTCGGGCCCAGGCCCTCAATCAGCCCCAGCATTTT.

This clonotype was recorded many times. The chain combines TRBV7-2 with TRBJ2-3, with TRBD2 matching 13 bases. The CDR3 runs to 19 residues. After removal of 2 bases from V and 4 bases from J, the junction contained 12 bases not matched to a gene. Looked up from germline, CDR1 is SGHTA and CDR2 is FQGNSA. As DNA, the CDR3 is TGTGCCAGCAGCTTAAGCTCGATGCGACTAGCGGGAGGCCCAGATACGCAGTATTTT. Its protein product is CASSLSSMRLAGGPDTQYF.

This rearrangement joins TRBV4-3 to TRBJ2-3, with D maybe TRBD2 (5 bases). V dropped 1 base and J dropped 3 bases, with 11 bases sitting between them. Germline V gene data show CDR1 as LGHNA and CDR2 as YSLEER. The CDR3 length is 15 residues. In DNA, the CDR3 is TGCGCCAGCAGCCAAGGCTCAGCGGCGACAGATACGCAGTATTTT. Its translation is CASSQGSAATDTQYF.

This rearrangement joins TRBV11-3 to TRBJ2-7; 9 nucleotides align to TRBD1. J was trimmed by 4 bases and V by 6 bases; bases with no gene match: 7. The CDR3 consists of 14 residues. CDR1 and CDR2 (germline): SGHNT, YENEEA. The CDR3 DNA reads TGTGCCAGCAGTATTGGACAGGGGAGGTACGAGCAGTACTTC. Encoded protein: CASSIGQGRYEQYF.

This clonotype was seen repeatedly, ten times or more. The V call is TRBV28, the J call TRBJ1-5; 9 bases match TRBD1. V lost 8 bases, J lost 6 bases, and 11 bases stayed unmatched. This CDR3 has 15 residues. The germline V gene encodes CDR1 MDHEN and CDR2 SYDVKM. CDR3 amino acids: CASGGTGIGAQPQHF. DNA for the CDR3: TGTGCCAGCGGAGGGACAGGGATAGGCGCTCAGCCCCAGCATTTT.

This clonotype was recorded many times. The chain carries TRBV28 and TRBJ1-1; D is undetermined. Trimming stripped 5 bases from V and 6 bases from J, with 10 bases between. Germline V gene lookup returns CDR1 MDHEN and CDR2 SYDVKM. The CDR3 is 12 amino acids. CDR3 amino acids: CASSVQSSEAFF. CDR3 DNA sequence: TGTGCCAGCAGTGTCCAGAGTTCTGAAGCTTTCTTT.

The chain combines TRBV20-1 with TRBJ2-7; a possible D gene is TRBD1 (5 bases). The CDR3 spans 14 residues. CDR1 is DFQATT, CDR2 SNEGSKA, per germline (reference sequence). The V gene lost 0 bases and the J gene lost 3 bases, with 12 bases spanning the gap. This CDR3 is CSARDIAGHYEQYF. In DNA, the CDR3 is TGCAGTGCTAGAGATATAGCAGGGCACTACGAGCAGTACTTC.

The chain employs TRBV10-1 and TRBJ2-1, with TRBD1 as a possible D gene (6 bases). Per germline, CDR1 WNHNN and CDR2 SYGVQD (reference sequence). The V and J ends lost 8 bases and 8 bases respectively, with 13 bases between them. The CDR3 is 12 residues long. This CDR3 is CASGGRGHEQFF. The DNA for the CDR3 is TGCGCCAGCGGGGGCCGGGGACATGAGCAGTTCTTC.

This clonotype has more than one count but fewer than ten. This rearrangement joins TRBV24-1 to TRBJ2-3, with a weak D call TRBD2 (7 bases). This CDR3 has 14 residues. CDR1 and CDR2 (germline): KGHDR, SFDVKD. V was shortened by 4 bases and J by 5 bases, with 12 bases between the two germline ends. The CDR3 protein is CATSDAGAKDTQYF. As DNA, the CDR3 is TGTGCCACCAGTGACGCGGGGGCAAAAGATACGCAGTATTTT.

The table lists this clonotype with a few counts. J is TRBJ1-1 and V is TRBV7-2, with 10 positions matching TRBD1. This CDR3 is built from 13 residues. After removal of 6 bases from V and 10 bases from J, the junction contained 8 bases not matched to a gene. Germline-derived CDR1 and CDR2 are SGHTA and FQGNSA. CDR3: CASRQTGGLGAFF. The CDR3 DNA is TGTGCCAGCAGACAGACAGGGGGCTTGGGAGCTTTCTTT.

The rearrangement links TRBV7-8 to TRBJ2-1, with a tentative D call TRBD1 (5 bases). The end of the DNA is better explained by TRBJ2-7, so the J call may be wrong. The CDR3 runs 13 residues. From germline, CDR1 is SGHVS and CDR2 FQNEAQ. The CDR3 reads CASSLGGPNEQYF. Written as DNA, the CDR3 is TGTGCCAGCAGCTTAGGGGGCCCAAATGAGCAGTACTTC.

This clonotype was seen ten or more times. This chain links TRBV28 with TRBJ1-1; D unresolved. From germline, CDR1 is MDHEN and CDR2 SYDVKM. This CDR3 has 14 amino acids. The V gene lost 6 bases and the J gene lost 1 base, with 12 bases spanning the gap. CDR3 in amino acids: CASSLGGKNTEAFF. CDR3 in DNA: TGTGCCAGCAGCTTGGGAGGAAAGAACACTGAAGCTTTCTTT.

This clonotype showed up many times. The chain has TRBV4-1 and TRBJ2-6, with D possibly being TRBD2 (6 bases). The CDR3 is 19 amino acids. Trimming removed 1 base from V and 1 base from J, with 17 bases in between. Germline CDR1 and CDR2: MGHRA and YSYEKL. CDR3 DNA sequence: TGCGCCAGCAGCCAAGGGACTACGGGACTTAGTTCTGGGGCCAACGTCCTGACTTTC. Translated: CASSQGTTGLSSGANVLTF.

CDR3 nucleotide sequence: TGTGCCAGCTCACCACTACTAGCGGGAGAAGGGGCCTACAATGAGCAGTTCTTC. Amino acid sequence: CASSPLLAGEGAYNEQFF. This chain joins TRBV18 and TRBJ2-1, with 11 positions matching TRBD2. With 1 base clipped from V and 2 bases from J, the junction kept 7 bases outside the gene matches. Germline V gene lookup returns CDR1 KGHSH and CDR2 LQKENI. The CDR3 runs 18 residues.

The V gene is TRBV5-1, the J gene TRBJ1-6; possible D gene TRBD1, 6 bases. CDR1 and CDR2 from the germline V gene are SGHRS and YFSETQ. The CDR3 covers 16 residues. V shed 0 bases and J shed 8 bases, with 15 bases lying between them. The CDR3 coding sequence is TGCGCCAGCAGCTTGGTTGGGGGGCACTTCGATTCACCCCTCCACTTT. It specifies CASSLVGGHFDSPLHF.

Many counts were recorded for this clonotype. This chain joins TRBV7-2 and TRBJ2-1; 7 bases are a match to TRBD2. J was trimmed by 5 bases and V by 5 bases; bases with no gene match: 6. CDR3 length: 14 residues. Germline CDR1 and CDR2: SGHTA and FQGNSA. The CDR3 nucleotides read TGTGCCAGCAGCGTCCTCGGGGGGAACAATGAGCAGTTCTTC. Amino acid sequence: CASSVLGGNNEQFF.

This clonotype has a count of ten or more. The V gene is TRBV7-2, the J gene TRBJ2-1, with TRBD1 identical over 7 bases. Germline V CDR1 and CDR2: SGHTA, FQGNSA. Trimming at V came to 5 bases and at J to 8 bases, leaving 9 bases not matched to a gene. CDR3 length: 14 residues. The chain's CDR3 is CASSVEGAAYEQFF. The CDR3 coding sequence is TGTGCCAGCAGCGTCGAGGGGGCGGCATATGAGCAGTTCTTC.

This clonotype was seen at least ten times. The chain links TRBV15 to TRBJ1-4; 8 bases agree with TRBD1. With 0 bases clipped from V and 4 bases from J, the junction kept 4 bases outside the gene matches. The CDR3 sequence is 16 residues long. Germline V CDR1 and CDR2: LNHNV, YYDKDF (reference sequence). CDR3 sequence (DNA): TGTGCCACCAGCAGAGATAGGACAGGGTTTAATGAAAAACTGTTTTTT. It encodes CATSRDRTGFNEKLFF.

This clonotype has a count of ten or more. The chain couples TRBV10-3 to TRBJ2-1; 9 positions match TRBD2. Germline V lookup: CDR1 ENHRY, CDR2 SYGVKD. With V trimmed by 4 bases and J by 5 bases, 3 bases remained unmatched. This CDR3 has 14 amino acids. CDR3 amino acids: CAISVGTSNNEQFF. CDR3 bases: TGTGCCATCAGTGTTGGGACTAGCAACAATGAGCAGTTCTTC.

This chain joins TRBV7-3 and TRBJ2-2; D not certain. CDR1 is SGHTA, CDR2 FQGTGA, per germline. Trimming cost V 5 bases and J 9 bases, with 10 bases left between them. The CDR3 sequence is 12 residues long. CDR3 sequence: CASSLGHWELFF. DNA of the CDR3: TGTGCCAGCAGCCTAGGGCACTGGGAGCTGTTTTTT.

There are a few counts of this clonotype. V is TRBV7-9 and J is TRBJ2-7, with D uncertain. The CDR3 totals 18 residues. Germline V gene sequence: CDR1 SEHNR, CDR2 FQNEAQ (reference sequence). The V end was cut by 0 bases, the J end by 2 bases, with 20 bases between. CDR3 sequence reads: CASSLAPPATIGTYEQYF. The DNA for the CDR3 is TGTGCCAGCAGCTTAGCCCCTCCAGCTACTATTGGGACCTACGAGCAGTACTTC.